This T cell receptor (beta chain) came from a study of blood T cell repertoires in COVID-19 (dated by TCRdb to the early 2020s). As for the study more broadly: Collaborator samples came from the United States, Italy and Spain and covered acute and convalescent phases of COVID-19. Sample metadata almost always included a de-identified subject ID, COVID-19 status, age in years and sex. The repertoires were made available in a free public database intended to serve as a resource for research on the immune response to SARS-CoV-2. The material from the prospective study consisted of cDNA or gDNA derived from T cells, B-cell-depleted T cells, or PBMCs. Deeply sampled blood TCRbeta repertoires from subjects exposed to, actively infected with, or recovered from COVID-19 were included in the dataset. Where available, HLA class I and class II types were taken from metadata supplied by the sample provider and were not determined by assay-based typing. The samples were drawn from two sources: the first 160 participants of the ongoing ImmuneRACE study, and approximately 1,300 subjects contributed by 6 global collaborators. Findings and caveats that apply to the study as a whole: Clinical and demographic metadata were provided uncurated, with the amount varying by source and participant.

Points on this clone: Its binding antigen is unknown. There are no base qualities to consult, and no much larger clone falls within one base.

TCRbeta CDR3 regions were amplified from genomic DNA using the immunoSEQ Assay, a bias-controlled multiplex PCR. Under the source paper's analysis protocol: The number of nucleated cells in each sample was estimated by amplification of reference gene primers within the assay. To quantify the absolute abundance of each unique TCRbeta CDR3 rearrangement, sequence reads were collapsed and filtered. For each sample, productive Simpson clonality was calculated by taking the square root of Simpson's diversity index across productive rearrangements. The table was pulled from immuneACCESS by TCRdb, which kept in-frame rearrangements only. Such tables lose some clones; where checked, under half of the loss comes from unresolved V genes, and the rest has no known cause. Clone size and the V and J calls come from that table; the DNA yielded D and trimming. This sample is represented by roughly 14,000 clones; 90% of them were singletons. The ten largest clonotypes hold more than 7% of the sample.

The junction shows trimming of 4 bases on V and 2 bases on J, and the gene matches do not reach 5 bases of it. Reading the germline V gene gives CDR1 SGHRS and CDR2 YFSETQ. The CDR3 goes from the cysteine to the phenylalanine over 14 residues. Only the CDR3 DNA is retained, 42 bases long and in frame from the first base. Whole blood was collected in K2EDTA tubes by collaborating institutions according to the institutions' own protocols. For TCRbeta analysis, collaborator samples were shipped as frozen whole blood, as isolated PBMCs, or as DNA extracted from either sample type. Sequencing input: peripheral blood. The sequence joins TRBV5-1 to TRBJ2-7; TRBD1 agrees with 8 junctional bases. This TCR derives from a human donor in a cohort sampled during active COVID-19. CDR3 region: CASSRTGSAYEQYF. The nucleotides read TGCGCCAGCAGCAGGACAGGGAGCGCCTACGAGCAGTACTTC.